The 32 T cell receptor beta chains below were found in one sample sequenced in a study of blood T cell repertoires in COVID-19 (dated by TCRdb to about 2020). The protocol used for the library was the immunoSEQ multiplex PCR assay. The source is immuneACCESS, and TCRdb retained only in-frame sequences with V and J called. Part of the clones is not carried over; for the studies checked, unresolved V genes explain less than half of this, and the remainder is unexplained. This sample holds fewer than 400,000 clones; approximately 87% were observed only once. The ten top clones hold about a tenth of the sample. The source material was PBMCs or T cells enriched from blood (not recorded which). These receptors were obtained from a woman in her forties or fifties who had recovered from COVID-19.

This clone was detected only a few times. The gene calls are TRBV7-6 and TRBJ1-4; D perhaps matches TRBD1 (5 bases). The CDR3 sequence is 13 residues long. Deletions cut 2 bases from V and 4 bases from J, with 5 bases between. CDR1 is SGHVS, CDR2 FNYEAQ, per germline. CDR3 bases: TGTGCCAGCAGCTTACAGGGTAATGAAAAACTGTTTTTT. Residues: CASSLQGNEKLFF. The whole variable domain, remainder taken from reference TRBV7-6 and TRBJ1-4, is GAGVSQSPRYKVTKRGQDVALRCDPISGHVSLYWYRQALGQGPEFLTYFNYEAQQDKSGLPNDRFSAERPEGSISTLTIQRTEQRDSAMYRCASSLQGNEKLFFGSGTQLSVL.

This chain's CDR3 is CASSKLVWDRASYNEQFF. The CDR3 nucleotides are TGTGCCAGCAGCAAACTCGTGTGGGACAGGGCCTCCTACAATGAGCAGTTCTTC. The V call is TRBV21-1, the J call TRBJ2-1; the DNA was not used to check the table's D call, TRBD1. TRBV21-1 is marked as a pseudogene. CDR3 size: 18 residues.

This chain links TRBV15 with TRBJ1-2; no clear D. The CDR3 runs 15 residues. Trimming cost V 5 bases and J 6 bases, with 19 bases left between them. Germline V gives CDR1 LNHNV, CDR2 YYDKDF (reference sequence). For the CDR3, the DNA is TGTGCCACCAGCGTTTATGTCTCCTTCGAGGATGGCTACACCTTC. The encoded protein is CATSVYVSFEDGYTF.

The V call is TRBV25-1, the J call TRBJ1-6; D may be TRBD1 (5 bases). From germline, CDR1 is MGHDK and CDR2 SYGVNS. Deletions cut 4 bases from V and 6 bases from J, with 16 bases between. The CDR3 has 16 residues. The DNA for the CDR3 is TGTGCCAGCAGTGCCAACGGACACAGCATTAATTCACCCCTCCACTTT. Translating it yields CASSANGHSINSPLHF.

The V gene is TRBV15, the J gene TRBJ1-5, with 9 bases identical to TRBD1. The germline CDR1 and CDR2 sequences are LNHNV and YYDKDF (reference sequence). The trim removed 7 bases at V and 5 bases at J, leaving 6 bases unmatched. The CDR3 spans 14 residues. CDR3 bases: TGTGCCACCACTAGGGACAGGGCTTATCAGCCCCAGCATTTT. Its translation is CATTRDRAYQPQHF.

This clone turned up a few times. The chain links TRBV5-8 to TRBJ2-1; D gene unclear. From germline, CDR1 is SGHTS and CDR2 YDEGEE. The CDR3 contains 14 residues. V lost 0 bases to trimming and J lost 2 bases, with 6 bases between them. CDR3 protein: CASSLEPTYNEQFF. The CDR3 DNA reads TGTGCCAGCAGCTTGGAGCCAACCTACAATGAGCAGTTCTTC. The whole variable domain, remainder taken from reference TRBV5-8 and TRBJ2-1, is EAGVTQSPTHLIKTRGQQATLRCSPISGHTSVYWYQQALGLGLQFLLWYDEGEERNRGNFPPRFSGRQFPNYSSELNVNALELEDSALYLCASSLEPTYNEQFFGPGTRLTVL.

The CDR3 protein is CASSLPGEETQYF. CDR3 nucleotide sequence: TGTGCCAGCAGCTTACCAGGGGAAGAGACCCAGTACTTC. The rearrangement joins TRBV11-2 to TRBJ2-5, with D possibly TRBD1 on 6 matching bases. V lost 2 bases to trimming and J lost 3 bases, with 7 bases between them. The CDR3 has 13 residues. CDR1 is SGHAT, CDR2 FQNNGV, per germline.

This rearrangement joins TRBV7-2 to TRBJ2-3; D is ambiguous. This CDR3 contains 13 residues. Trimming stripped 4 bases from V and 5 bases from J, with 10 bases between. CDR1 is SGHTA, CDR2 FQGNSA, per germline. CDR3 bases: TGTGCCAGCAGCTCAGTTATTGAAGATACGCAGTATTTT. It is translated as CASSSVIEDTQYF.

This rearrangement joins TRBV18 to TRBJ1-1, with TRBD1 as a possible D gene (6 bases). Germline V gene data show CDR1 as KGHSH and CDR2 as LQKENI. V shed 3 bases and J shed 4 bases, with 15 bases lying between them. The CDR3 has 15 amino acids. The CDR3 here is CASSPQDSRGTEAFF. In DNA, the CDR3 is TGTGCCAGCTCACCCCAGGACAGTCGGGGCACTGAAGCTTTCTTT.

V usage is TRBV6-2 or TRBV6-3 and J usage is TRBJ2-2, with 14 bases identical to TRBD2. Trimming cost V 0 bases and J 0 bases; bases outside gene matches: 0. Germline loops: CDR1 MNHEY, CDR2 SVGEGT. The CDR3 spans 18 residues. CDR3 sequence (DNA): TGTGCCAGCAGTTACTCGACTAGCGGGGGGGCGAACACCGGGGAGCTGTTTTTT. Translating it yields CASSYSTSGGANTGELFF.

In DNA, the CDR3 is TGTGCCAGCAGTACGACAGCAGGAAACACCATATATTTT. Encoded protein: CASSTTAGNTIYF. This chain uses TRBV6-5 with TRBJ1-3, with D possibly matching TRBD1 (5 bases). Deletions cut 5 bases from V and 4 bases from J, with 9 bases between. CDR1 is MNHEY, CDR2 SVGAGI, per germline. This CDR3 has 13 residues.

The rearrangement uses TRBV27 and TRBJ2-3, with D possibly TRBD2 on 5 matching bases. This CDR3 comprises 14 residues. With 4 bases removed from V and 2 bases from J, the gap between germline ends came to 10 bases. The germline V gene encodes CDR1 MNHEY and CDR2 SMNVEV (reference sequence). In nucleotides, the CDR3 is TGTGCCAGCAGTTCAAAGACTATCACAGATACGCAGTATTTT. Its protein product is CASSSKTITDTQYF.

The chain is built from TRBV3-1 (or the pseudogene TRBV3-2) and TRBJ2-7, with TRBD2 matching over 11 bases. Germline CDR1 LGHDT, CDR2 YNNKEL (reference sequence). The V and J ends lost 4 bases and 6 bases, in that order; junction bases with no gene match: 11. This CDR3 contains 16 residues. CDR3 sequence reads: CASSPKLAGDFSEQYF. The DNA of the CDR3 is TGTGCCAGCAGCCCAAAACTAGCGGGGGATTTCTCCGAGCAGTACTTC.

V gene TRBV20-1 combines with J gene TRBJ2-3; 13 nucleotides line up with TRBD2. The CDR3 is 17 amino acids. Germline-derived CDR1 and CDR2 are DFQATT and SNEGSKA (reference sequence). With V trimmed by 3 bases and J by 2 bases, 8 bases remained unmatched. CDR3 amino acids: CSASGLAGEMFTDTQYF. DNA of the CDR3: TGCAGTGCTAGTGGACTAGCGGGGGAGATGTTCACAGATACGCAGTATTTT.

V gene TRBV28 combines with J gene TRBJ2-7, with D possibly matching TRBD1 (5 bases). The CDR3 runs 13 residues. Germline V lookup: CDR1 MDHEN, CDR2 SYDVKM. V was shortened by 1 base and J by 6 bases, with 10 bases between the two germline ends. The CDR3 coding sequence is TGTGCCAGCAGTTTATCCAAAAGGGGCGAGCAGTACTTC. Protein: CASSLSKRGEQYF.

On this clone: It is likely a read error, because the conserved phenylalanine at the end of the CDR3 is missing. The DNA is omitted, as the CDR3 cannot be located on it reliably, and the CDR3 follows TCRdb's listing. The genes are TRBV6-4 and TRBJ2-7; TRBD2 is the table's D call and was not checked against the DNA. The germline CDR1 and CDR2 sequences are MRHNA and SNTAGT. The CDR3 spans 9 amino acids, including both terminal residues. CDR3 protein: CASSDSRSD.

The rearrangement links TRBV28 to TRBJ2-1, with 9 bases aligning to TRBD1. The trim removed 6 bases at V and 4 bases at J, leaving 4 bases unmatched. The CDR3 extends over 14 amino acids. Germline-derived CDR1 and CDR2 are MDHEN and SYDVKM. The DNA for the CDR3 is TGTGCCAGCAGGGCCGGGACAGGGTACAATGAGCAGTTCTTC. Encoded protein: CASRAGTGYNEQFF.

The sample holds a few counts of this clone. J is TRBJ1-6 and V is TRBV5-1; D remains unclear. V was cut by 0 bases and J by 7 bases, with 8 bases left in between. Looked up from germline, CDR1 is SGHRS and CDR2 is YFSETQ. This CDR3 is 14 amino acids long. The CDR3 region is CASSLGGRNSPLHF. In DNA form, the CDR3 reads TGCGCCAGCAGCTTGGGAGGGCGGAATTCACCCCTCCACTTT. The full variable domain, rest sourced from reference TRBV5-1 and TRBJ1-6, is KAGVTQTPRYLIKTRGQQVTLSCSPISGHRSVSWYQQTPGQGLQFLFEYFSETQRNKGNFPGRFSGRQFSNSRSEMNVSTLELGDSALYLCASSLGGRNSPLHFGNGTRLTVT.

The chain carries TRBV18 and TRBJ2-1; 11 nucleotides agree with TRBD2. J gave up 7 bases and V 3 bases, and 5 bases lay outside the gene matches. This CDR3 region has 15 residues. Germline assignment: CDR1 KGHSH and CDR2 LQKENI. The CDR3 DNA reads as TGTGCCAGCTCACCTGGACTAGCGGGCGCGAATGAGCAGTTCTTC. The encoded protein is CASSPGLAGANEQFF.

The chain recombines TRBV3-1 (or the pseudogene TRBV3-2) with TRBJ1-4; TRBD1 matches 7 bases. The CDR3 is made up of 14 amino acids. Germline V gene sequence: CDR1 LGHDT, CDR2 YNNKEL (reference sequence). J lost 7 bases, V lost 2 bases, and 4 bases had no gene match. This CDR3 is CASSQQGTAEKLFF. The CDR3 nucleotides read TGTGCCAGCAGCCAACAGGGGACAGCTGAAAAACTGTTTTTT.

This clone was seen a single time. V gene TRBV4-3 combines with J gene TRBJ2-1, with TRBD2 identical over 9 bases. The CDR3 totals 15 residues. Germline V gene lookup returns CDR1 LGHNA and CDR2 YSLEER. The junction had 1 base not matched to a gene; V was cut back by 1 base and J by 3 bases. CDR3 in amino acids: CASSQGLADYNEQFF. CDR3 nucleotide sequence: TGCGCCAGCAGCCAAGGACTAGCGGACTACAATGAGCAGTTCTTC.

This clone was counted a few times. This chain links TRBV30 with TRBJ1-1; possible D gene TRBD1, 6 bases. Trimming cost V 3 bases and J 1 base, with 12 bases left between them. In germline, CDR1 is GTSNPN, CDR2 SVGIG (reference sequence). This CDR3 region has 14 residues. The CDR3 sequence is CAWRVGGQNTEAFF. The CDR3 nucleotides are TGTGCCTGGAGAGTGGGGGGGCAGAACACTGAAGCTTTCTTT.

This chain connects TRBV7-9 to TRBJ1-1; no reliable D call. The V gene lost 5 bases and the J gene lost 7 bases, with 23 bases spanning the gap. The CDR3 totals 16 residues. The V gene's germline CDR1 is SEHNR and CDR2 FQNEAQ (reference sequence). CDR3 loop: CASSGGPGAKTYEAFF. The CDR3 DNA reads TGTGCCAGCAGCGGAGGCCCAGGCGCGAAAACCTATGAAGCTTTCTTT.

This rearrangement joins TRBV2 to TRBJ2-7; TRBD1 aligns across 9 bases. The CDR3 consists of 15 residues. Per the germline V gene, CDR1 is SNHLY and CDR2 is FYNNEI. V lost 6 bases, J lost 5 bases, and 11 bases stayed unmatched. This CDR3 is CASSSPGTGYHEQYF. The CDR3 region has the DNA TGTGCCAGCAGCTCTCCGGGGACAGGGTACCACGAGCAGTACTTC.

The chain links TRBV11-2 to TRBJ2-5; D gene ambiguous. The CDR3 runs to 12 residues. CDR1 and CDR2 (germline): SGHAT, FQNNGV. With 5 bases removed from V and 4 bases from J, the gap between germline ends came to 8 bases. The CDR3 reads CASSPQVETQYF. CDR3 coding DNA: TGTGCCAGCAGCCCCCAGGTAGAGACCCAGTACTTC.

The chain links TRBV2 to TRBJ1-3; 8 nucleotides agree with TRBD1. The CDR3 has 18 amino acids. Germline lookup yields CDR1 SNHLY and CDR2 FYNNEI. The trim removed 4 bases at V and 0 bases at J, leaving 11 bases unmatched. CDR3 residues: CASSVKYRGDFSGNTIYF. The CDR3 coding sequence is TGTGCCAGCAGTGTAAAGTACAGGGGGGACTTCTCTGGAAACACCATATATTTT.

The chain uses TRBV12-3 or TRBV12-4 and TRBJ1-2, with D hard to call. The CDR3 totals 12 residues. Trimming cost V 2 bases and J 7 bases, with 8 bases left between them. The DNA of the CDR3 is TGTGCCAGCAGTTTAATGCGGTCTGGCTACACCTTC. This gives the protein CASSLMRSGYTF.

V is TRBV12-3 or TRBV12-4 and J is TRBJ1-2; no clear D gene. Trimming pared 6 bases from V and 5 bases from J, leaving 13 bases between. This CDR3 has 13 amino acids. In nucleotides, the CDR3 is TGTGCCAGCAGGTTGATGGGAGGGTATGGCTACACCTTC. Amino acids: CASRLMGGYGYTF.

This chain's CDR3 is CASSIGATAYEQYF. The CDR3 DNA follows: TGTGCCAGTAGTATAGGGGCAACAGCCTACGAGCAGTACTTC. The chain is built from TRBV19 and TRBJ2-7; D not resolved. Germline CDR1 is LNHDA and CDR2 is SQIVND (reference sequence). The V gene lost 1 base and the J gene lost 2 bases, with 9 bases spanning the gap. This CDR3 contains 14 residues.

In DNA, the CDR3 is TGTGCCAGCAGCCTCGGGACTAGCGGGAGTAGAAGGGTTTTAGATACGCAGTATTTT. Amino acids: CASSLGTSGSRRVLDTQYF. The rearrangement joins TRBV5-6 to TRBJ2-3, with 14 bases identical to TRBD2. CDR1 is SGHDT, CDR2 YYEEEE, per germline. CDR3 length: 19 residues. The junction had 15 bases not matched to a gene; V was cut back by 4 bases and J by 5 bases.

The chain recombines TRBV5-1 with TRBJ2-2; 7 bases align to TRBD1. Germline CDR1 SGHRS, CDR2 YFSETQ. J gave up 1 base and V 7 bases, and 4 bases lay outside the gene matches. The length of the CDR3 is 14 residues. The CDR3 DNA is TGCGCCAGCCATCAGGGGGAGAACACCGGGGAGCTGTTTTTT. Its protein product is CASHQGENTGELFF.

The V gene is TRBV5-1, the J gene TRBJ1-6; D is ambiguous. Trimming shortened V by 7 bases and J by 5 bases, and 13 bases separated the two germline ends. The CDR3 totals 14 residues. The germline V gene encodes CDR1 SGHRS and CDR2 YFSETQ. CDR3 in DNA: TGCGCCAGCGGGTACGGAGATAATAATTCACCCCTCCACTTT. Protein product: CASGYGDNNSPLHF.